This is a list of T cell receptor beta chains from one sample in a study of somatic mutations in cytotoxic T cells in rheumatoid arthritis. Method: immunoSEQ multiplex PCR; TCRdb's copy keeps in-frame clones and lacks some. The data show around 29,000 clones, 75% to 90% seen once. Material for sequencing was CD8+ T cells sorted from blood. The receptors were sampled from an adult with rheumatoid arthritis. Each CDR3 is given with its conserved first and last residue. A D gene is named only where the DNA matches it firmly. Clone size is given for some rows only: seen once, a few or many times, or a class if the clone is expanded.

d_gene,v_gene,j_gene,abundance,CDR3nt,CDR3aa
TRBD2,TRBV19,TRBJ2-5,once,TGTGCCAGTAGCTCCGGGACTAGCGGACAAGAGACCCAGTACTTC,CASSSGTSGQETQYF
TRBD2,TRBV15,TRBJ2-1,NA,TGTGCCACCTGGGGGACTAGCTCCTACAATGAGCAGTTCTTC,CATWGTSSYNEQFF
NA,TRBV7-9,TRBJ1-2,NA,TGTGCCAGCAGCACAACCCGGGGGGCGCGGGACTATGGCTACACCTTC,CASSTTRGARDYGYTF
TRBD2,TRBV9,TRBJ2-1,NA,TGTGCCAGCAGCCCTGGACTAGCGGGGGGGTATGAGCAGTTCTTC,CASSPGLAGGYEQFF
TRBD1,TRBV10-3,TRBJ1-4,NA,TGTGCCATCAGTGAGAGTTTGGGACAGGGGAATGAAAAACTGTTTTTT,CAISESLGQGNEKLFF
NA,TRBV6-5,TRBJ1-2,NA,TGTGCCAGCAGTTACGGGGGCTATGGCTACACCTTC,CASSYGGYGYTF
NA,TRBV4-2,TRBJ1-3,NA,TGTGCCAGCAGCCAAGTATGGCTCTCGGGCGGAAACACCATATATTTT,CASSQVWLSGGNTIYF
NA,TRBV29-1,TRBJ1-1,once,TGCAGCGTCCCGGAGAACACTGAAGCTTTCTTT,CSVPENTEAFF
NA,TRBV27,TRBJ2-3,NA,TGTGCCAGCAGTTACGGGCTAGTTGGCACAGATACGCAGTATTTT,CASSYGLVGTDTQYF
TRBD1,TRBV28,TRBJ1-1,NA,TGTGCCAGCCAACAGGGGTTCATGAACACTGAAGCTTTCTTT,CASQQGFMNTEAFF
NA,TRBV27,TRBJ1-1,NA,TGTGCCAGCAGTTTGTCTCAGAGGGGCACTGAAGCTTTCTTT,CASSLSQRGTEAFF
NA,TRBV15,TRBJ2-1,NA,TGTGCCACCAGCAGAGATGGGGGCAGGGAATTAAACAATGAGCAGTTCTTC,CATSRDGGRELNNEQFF
TRBD2,TRBV13,TRBJ2-7,once,TGTGCCAGCAGCTCGACAGGACTAGCGGCCTACGAGCAGTACTTC,CASSSTGLAAYEQYF
TRBD2,TRBV4-1,TRBJ2-1,NA,TGCGCCAGCAGCCAAGTTCTAGCGGAGTACAATGAGCAGTTCTTC,CASSQVLAEYNEQFF
TRBD1,TRBV13,TRBJ2-5,NA,TGTGCCAGCAGCTCGACAGGGCTGGAGACCCAGTACTTC,CASSSTGLETQYF
NA,TRBV7-8,TRBJ2-1,NA,TGTGCCAGCAGCTTCTACAGGGAACCCAATGAGCAGTTCTTC,CASSFYREPNEQFF
NA,TRBV9,TRBJ1-1,few,TGTGCCAGCAGCGTAGAGGGAACTGAAGCTTTCTTT,CASSVEGTEAFF
NA,TRBV7-3,TRBJ1-2,NA,TGTGCCAGCAGCTTCGAAAGGGGTGGTAACTATGGCTACACCTTC,CASSFERGGNYGYTF
NA,TRBV6-6,TRBJ1-1,NA,TGTGCCAGCAGTAAGGTGGGGGACACTGAAGCTTTCTTT,CASSKVGDTEAFF
TRBD1,TRBV29-1,TRBJ1-2,NA,TGCAGCGCCCGGGACAGGGGGCAGAGGGGCTACACCTTC,CSARDRGQRGYTF
NA,TRBV28,TRBJ2-7,few,TGTGCCAGCAGTTTGGTGGGGGAGAGCTACGAGCAGTACTTC,CASSLVGESYEQYF
NA,TRBV7-2,TRBJ2-7,NA,TGTGCCAGCAGCCCGGCAGGGGTGACCTACGAGCAGTACTTC,CASSPAGVTYEQYF
NA,TRBV19,TRBJ1-1,NA,TGTGCCAGTAGTATAGAGGGAATGAACACTGAAGCTTTCTTT,CASSIEGMNTEAFF
TRBD2,TRBV30,TRBJ2-3,NA,TGTGCCTGGGAGGGACTAGCGGGAGCAGATACGCAGTATTTT,CAWEGLAGADTQYF
NA,TRBV6-1,TRBJ1-1,NA,TGTGCCAGCAGACAGAGCATGAACACTGAAGCTTTCTTT,CASRQSMNTEAFF
NA,TRBV21-1,TRBJ2-7,few,TGTGCCAGCCCCGGACAGGATACCCCCTCTGAATACGAGCAGTACTTC,CASPGQDTPSEYEQYF
TRBD2,TRBV4-2,TRBJ2-1,NA,TGTGCCAGCAGCTTGGGACTAGCGGGAGCGGCTTGGGCCAATGAGCAGTTCTTC,CASSLGLAGAAWANEQFF
NA,TRBV5-1,TRBJ1-4,NA,TGCGCCAGCAGCCCGGGAGACAGCGCAACTAATGAAAAACTGTTTTTT,CASSPGDSATNEKLFF
NA,TRBV25-1,TRBJ2-1,few,TGTGCCAGCAGCGAGGGATTTAGTGAGCAGTTCTTC,CASSEGFSEQFF
NA,TRBV6-4,TRBJ1-6,few,TGTGCCAGCAGTGAGGACGCTGAGAATTCACCCCTCCACTTT,CASSEDAENSPLHF
NA,TRBV9,TRBJ1-4,NA,TGTGCCAGCAGCGGGGGGGGTTCAACTAATGAAAAACTGTTTTTT,CASSGGGSTNEKLFF
NA,TRBV7-7,TRBJ2-1,NA,TGTGCCAGCAGCTTAGCGGGGGGGCGTGAGCAGTTCTTC,CASSLAGGREQFF
TRBD1,TRBV27,TRBJ2-1,NA,TGTGCCAGCAGTCCCCAGGGGGCTTTCAATGAGCAGTTCTTC,CASSPQGAFNEQFF
TRBD1,TRBV19,TRBJ1-2,NA,TGTGCCAGTAGTTCGGACAGGGCTAACTATGGCTACACCTTC,CASSSDRANYGYTF
NA,TRBV11-2,TRBJ1-4,NA,TGTGCCAGCACCTCTGGGGAGGGTCTGGTAACTACTAATGAAAAACTGTTTTTT,CASTSGEGLVTTNEKLFF
NA,TRBV7-9,TRBJ1-5,few,TGTGCCAGCAGCTTACGGGGGTCCGATCAGCCCCAGCATTTT,CASSLRGSDQPQHF
NA,TRBV7-8,TRBJ2-1,NA,TGTGCCAGCAGCTTAGAGGAGCTACTCTCCTACAATGAGCAGTTCTTC,CASSLEELLSYNEQFF
NA,TRBV27,TRBJ2-7,few,TGTGCCAGCAGTTTAACCCGCGACAGACCCTACGAGCAGTACTTC,CASSLTRDRPYEQYF
NA,TRBV28,TRBJ1-1,NA,TGTGCCAGCAGACCGACAGGCCTGACTGGGGACACTGAAGCTTTCTTT,CASRPTGLTGDTEAFF
NA,TRBV9,TRBJ1-3,NA,TGTGCCAGCAGTCCCTCCCCTGGAAACACCATATATTTT,CASSPSPGNTIYF
TRBD2,TRBV9,TRBJ2-7,few,TGTGCCAGCAGCGTAGATAGCGGGGGGGCGAGGGAGCAGTACTTC,CASSVDSGGAREQYF
NA,TRBV10-1,TRBJ2-7,NA,TGCGCCAGCAGTGAGTATATGGCCTCTACCTTGGGCTCCTACGAGCAGTACTTC,CASSEYMASTLGSYEQYF
TRBD2,TRBV28,TRBJ2-5,NA,TGTGCCAGCAGTTCCCCTTTAGCGGGGGGGCTAGAGACCCAGTACTTC,CASSSPLAGGLETQYF
TRBD2,TRBV5-8,TRBJ2-3,NA,TGTGCCAGCAGCTTGGTCGCGGGAGGGGGGGCCGATACGCAGTATTTT,CASSLVAGGGADTQYF
NA,TRBV18,TRBJ2-1,NA,TGTGCCAGCTCACCAGGGCAAGGGGCCAATGAGCAGTTCTTC,CASSPGQGANEQFF
NA,TRBV27,TRBJ2-3,NA,TGTGCCAGCAGTTCCCAGGCGGAAGATACGCAGTATTTT,CASSSQAEDTQYF
NA,TRBV7-9,TRBJ1-4,NA,TGTGCCAGCAGCTTAGCGGCGGGGGGTCCTAATGAAAAACTGTTTTTT,CASSLAAGGPNEKLFF
TRBD1,TRBV7-9,TRBJ1-2,NA,TGTGCCAGCAGCTTAGGCGGTGTGGACAGGGCCTACGGCTACACCTTC,CASSLGGVDRAYGYTF
TRBD1,TRBV10-2,TRBJ1-4,once,TGCGCCAGCAGTGAGACAGGGGGGAAAGCAACTAATGAAAAACTGTTTTTT,CASSETGGKATNEKLFF
NA,TRBV9,TRBJ2-3,NA,TGTGCCAGCAGCGTAGGGGGCGGGAATACGCAGTATTTT,CASSVGGGNTQYF
NA,TRBV4-1,TRBJ2-2,NA,TGCGCCAGCAGCCAAGATTGGCTAGCGGGGGAGCTGTTTTTT,CASSQDWLAGELFF
TRBD2,TRBV30,TRBJ2-1,NA,TGTGCCTTGGGACTAGCGGTTGAGGAGCAGTTCTTC,CALGLAVEEQFF
NA,TRBV11-2,TRBJ1-2,once,TGTGCCAGCAGCTTAGGGGGGGAGGGCCTTGTAGACTATGGCTACACCTTC,CASSLGGEGLVDYGYTF
TRBD1,TRBV5-1,TRBJ1-2,NA,TGCGCCAGCAGCACCGGACAGGGGGCGGATGGCTACACCTTC,CASSTGQGADGYTF
NA,TRBV9,TRBJ2-7,NA,TGTGCCAGCAGCCGGACTTTGGGGAGTGGACCCTACGAGCAGTACTTC,CASSRTLGSGPYEQYF
NA,TRBV30,TRBJ1-5,few,TGTGCCTGGAGTGTAGGTAGCAATCAGCCCCAGCATTTT,CAWSVGSNQPQHF
TRBD1,TRBV19,TRBJ1-5,NA,TGTGCCAGTAGTACGACAGGGGATGGCAATCAGCCCCAGCATTTT,CASSTTGDGNQPQHF
NA,TRBV10-3,TRBJ1-6,NA,TGTGCCATCAGTGAGTCCCAGTACCCACGCCCCCTCCACTTT,CAISESQYPRPLHF
TRBD1,TRBV6-5,TRBJ2-7,few,TGTGCCAGCAGTTACTACCCCGGCAGGGGGCACGAGCAGTACTTC,CASSYYPGRGHEQYF
NA,TRBV11-2,TRBJ1-1,NA,TGTGCCAGCAGCCAACGGTCCACTGAAGCTTTCTTT,CASSQRSTEAFF